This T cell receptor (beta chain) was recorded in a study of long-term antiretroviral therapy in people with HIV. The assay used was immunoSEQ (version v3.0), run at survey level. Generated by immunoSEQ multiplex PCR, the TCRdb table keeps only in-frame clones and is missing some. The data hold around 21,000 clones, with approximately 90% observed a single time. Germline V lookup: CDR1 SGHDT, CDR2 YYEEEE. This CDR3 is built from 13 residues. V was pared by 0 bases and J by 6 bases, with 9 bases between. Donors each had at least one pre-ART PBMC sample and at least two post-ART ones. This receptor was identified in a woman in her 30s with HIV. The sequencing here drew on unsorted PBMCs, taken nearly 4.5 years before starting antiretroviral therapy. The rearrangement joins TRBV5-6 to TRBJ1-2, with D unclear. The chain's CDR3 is CASSLGTENGYTF. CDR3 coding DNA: TGTGCCAGCAGCTTGGGGACGGAGAATGGCTACACCTTC.